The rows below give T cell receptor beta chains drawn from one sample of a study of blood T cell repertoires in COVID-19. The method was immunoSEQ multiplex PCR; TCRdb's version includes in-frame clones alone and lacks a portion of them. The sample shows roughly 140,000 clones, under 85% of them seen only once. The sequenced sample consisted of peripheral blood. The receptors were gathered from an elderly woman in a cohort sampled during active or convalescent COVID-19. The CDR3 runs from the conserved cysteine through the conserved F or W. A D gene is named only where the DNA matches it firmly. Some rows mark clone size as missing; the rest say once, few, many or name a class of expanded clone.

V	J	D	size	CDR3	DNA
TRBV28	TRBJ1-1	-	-	CASSLRSGFSEAFF	TGTGCCAGCAGTTTACGAAGCGGATTCTCTGAAGCTTTCTTT
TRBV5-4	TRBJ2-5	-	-	CASSLGGGWETQYF	TGTGCCAGCAGCCTGGGAGGTGGGTGGGAGACCCAGTACTTC
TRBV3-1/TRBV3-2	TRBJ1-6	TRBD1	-	CASSLTGTGTSPLHF	TGTGCCAGCAGCCTAACCGGGACAGGGACTTCACCCCTCCACTTT
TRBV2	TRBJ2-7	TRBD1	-	CASKLTPRTGSYEQYF	TGTGCCAGCAAATTAACCCCCCGGACAGGGTCCTACGAGCAGTACTTC
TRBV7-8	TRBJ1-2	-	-	CASSLVSGGGYGYTF	TGTGCCAGCAGCTTAGTTTCCGGGGGAGGGTATGGCTACACCTTC
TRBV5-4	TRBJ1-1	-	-	CASSLVGASTEAFF	TGTGCCAGCAGCTTGGTTGGGGCTAGCACTGAAGCTTTCTTT
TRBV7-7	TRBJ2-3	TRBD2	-	CASSAGLAKDTQYF	TGTGCCAGCAGCGCGGGACTAGCAAAAGATACGCAGTATTTT
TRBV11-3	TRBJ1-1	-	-	CASSLGQENTEAFF	TGTGCCAGCAGCTTAGGGCAGGAGAACACTGAAGCTTTCTTT
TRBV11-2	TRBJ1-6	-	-	CASSPYNSPLHF	TGTGCCAGCAGCCCTTATAATTCACCCCTCCACTTT
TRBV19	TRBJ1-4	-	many	CASSLRQGTANEKLFF	TGTGCCAGTAGTCTCCGGCAGGGAACTGCTAATGAAAAACTGTTTTTT
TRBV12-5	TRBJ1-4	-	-	CASGPDRLNEKLFF	TGTGCTAGTGGCCCGGACAGATTAAATGAAAAACTGTTTTTT
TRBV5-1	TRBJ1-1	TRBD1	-	CASSQGQGETEAFF	TGCGCCAGCAGCCAGGGACAGGGGGAAACTGAAGCTTTCTTT
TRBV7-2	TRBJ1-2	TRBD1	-	CASSSQPGQGTSYGYTF	TGTGCCAGCAGCTCGCAACCGGGACAGGGAACGAGTTATGGCTACACCTTC
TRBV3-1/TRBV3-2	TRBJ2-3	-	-	CASSPRGSDTQYF	TGTGCCAGCAGCCCCCGAGGGTCAGATACGCAGTATTTT
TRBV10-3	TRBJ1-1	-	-	CAISESQGDTEAFF	TGTGCCATCAGTGAATCACAGGGCGACACTGAAGCTTTCTTT
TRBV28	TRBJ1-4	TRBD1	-	CASSLGGTAEKLFF	TGTGCCAGCAGTTTAGGGGGGACAGCCGAAAAACTGTTTTTT
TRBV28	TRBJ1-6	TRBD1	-	CASSPTGFGSYNSPLHF	TGTGCCAGCAGTCCGACAGGGTTCGGCTCCTATAATTCACCCCTCCACTTT
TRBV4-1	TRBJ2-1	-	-	CASSQEERLLAASSYNEQFF	TGCGCCAGCAGCCAAGAAGAGAGGTTGCTAGCCGCAAGCTCCTACAATGAGCAGTTCTTC
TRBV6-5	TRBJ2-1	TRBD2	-	CASSSDLAGGLYEQFF	TGTGCCAGCAGTTCCGACCTAGCGGGGGGTCTCTATGAGCAGTTCTTC
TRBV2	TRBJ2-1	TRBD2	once	CASRAGGFYNEQFF	TGTGCCAGCAGAGCGGGGGGTTTTTATAATGAGCAGTTCTTC
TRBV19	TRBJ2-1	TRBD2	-	CASSIKDGGNEQFF	TGTGCCAGTAGTATTAAGGACGGGGGGAATGAGCAGTTCTTC
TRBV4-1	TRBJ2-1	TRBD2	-	CASSHLAGDNEQFF	TGCGCCAGCAGCCACCTTGCGGGGGACAATGAGCAGTTCTTC
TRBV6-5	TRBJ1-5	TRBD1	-	CASRGTGDQPQHF	TGTGCCAGCAGGGGGACAGGGGATCAGCCCCAGCATTTT
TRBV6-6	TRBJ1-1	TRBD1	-	CASSRGQGAFSANTEAFF	TGTGCCAGCAGCCGAGGACAGGGGGCTTTTTCGGCGAACACTGAAGCTTTCTTT
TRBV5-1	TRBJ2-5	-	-	CASSLFGGDQETQYF	TGCGCCAGCAGCTTGTTTGGCGGCGACCAAGAGACCCAGTACTTC
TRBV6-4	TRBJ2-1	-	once	CASSDSRFEGQNEQFF	TGTGCCAGCAGTGACTCGAGGTTCGAGGGCCAGAATGAGCAGTTCTTC
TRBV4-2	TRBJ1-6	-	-	CASTQALVGDSYNSPLHF	TGTGCCAGCACCCAAGCTTTAGTGGGAGACTCCTATAATTCACCCCTCCACTTT
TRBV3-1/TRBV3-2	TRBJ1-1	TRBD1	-	CASSQGGTAVEAFF	TGTGCCAGCAGCCAAGGGGGGACAGCGGTTGAAGCTTTCTTT
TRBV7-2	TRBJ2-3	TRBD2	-	CASSRTSGARSTDTQYF	TGTGCCAGCAGCCGGACTAGCGGGGCCCGAAGCACAGATACGCAGTATTTT
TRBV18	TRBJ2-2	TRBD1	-	CASSPGTANTGELFF	TGTGCCAGCTCACCGGGGACAGCGAACACCGGGGAGCTGTTTTTT
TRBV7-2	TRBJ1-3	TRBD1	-	CASSARTGANSGNTIYF	TGTGCCAGCAGCGCCCGGACAGGCGCTAACTCTGGAAACACCATATATTTT
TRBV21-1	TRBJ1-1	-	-	CASSTVGGNTEAFF	TGTGCCAGCAGCACCGTGGGGGGGAACACTGAAGCTTTCTTT